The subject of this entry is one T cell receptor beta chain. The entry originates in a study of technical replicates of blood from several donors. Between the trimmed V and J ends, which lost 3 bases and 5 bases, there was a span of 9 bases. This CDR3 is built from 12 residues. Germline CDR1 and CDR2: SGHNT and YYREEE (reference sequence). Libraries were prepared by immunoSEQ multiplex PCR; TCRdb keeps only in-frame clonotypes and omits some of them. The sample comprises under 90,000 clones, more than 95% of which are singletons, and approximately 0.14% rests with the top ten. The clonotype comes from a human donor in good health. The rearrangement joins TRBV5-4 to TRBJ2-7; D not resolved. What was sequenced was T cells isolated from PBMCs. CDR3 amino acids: CASSSLPNEQYF. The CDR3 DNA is TGTGCCAGCAGCTCACTCCCTAACGAGCAGTACTTC. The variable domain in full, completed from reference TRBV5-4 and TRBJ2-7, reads ETGVTQSPTHLIKTRGQQVTLRCSSQSGHNTVSWYQQALGQGPQFIFQYYREEENGRGNFPPRFSGLQFPNYSSELNVNALELDDSALYLCASSSLPNEQYFGPGTRLTVT.